This T cell receptor (beta chain) emerged from a study of blood T cell repertoires in COVID-19. The CDR3 has 16 amino acids. The germline V gene encodes CDR1 SGHRS and CDR2 YFSETQ. Trimming stripped 4 bases from V and 4 bases from J, with 17 bases between. This clone was observed a single time. Assay: immunoSEQ multiplex PCR; the TCRdb copy retains only in-frame clones and omits some. The top ten hold 1.9% of the sample, which has around 120,000 clones, over 80% seen once. The rearrangement uses TRBV5-1 and TRBJ1-4; tentative D call: TRBD1 (5 bases). This TCR derives from a man aged 70 or older with acute or convalescent COVID-19. The sequenced sample consisted of peripheral blood. CDR3 residues: CASSPTGFGGNEKLFF. The DNA of the CDR3 is TGCGCCAGCAGCCCGACGGGGTTCGGGGGTAATGAAAAACTGTTTTTT.